Following are 14 T cell receptor beta chains from one sample sequenced in a study of blood T cell repertoires in COVID-19. Libraries were prepared by immunoSEQ multiplex PCR; TCRdb keeps only in-frame clonotypes and omits some of them. Of nearly 15,000 clones in the sample, around 82% were seen once. Sequencing input: peripheral blood. All receptors derive from a human donor in a cohort sampled during active COVID-19.

The V gene is TRBV2, the J gene TRBJ2-2, with D tentatively TRBD2 (5 bases). Per the germline V gene, CDR1 is SNHLY and CDR2 is FYNNEI. The V and J ends lost 7 bases and 4 bases respectively, with 16 bases between them. The CDR3 loop spans 15 amino acids. The CDR3 DNA reads TGTGCCAGCACTACGAGTACTCGGGGCACCGGGGAGCTGTTTTTT. Amino acid sequence: CASTTSTRGTGELFF.

The chain uses TRBV18 and TRBJ2-6; a weak D match, TRBD1 (5 bases). The CDR3 is made up of 17 amino acids. V lost 3 bases and J lost 1, with 13 bases in between. The V gene's germline CDR1 is KGHSH and CDR2 LQKENI. The DNA for the CDR3 is TGTGCCAGCTCACCTAAACAGGATACTTCTGGGGCCAACGTCCTGACTTTC. Amino acids: CASSPKQDTSGANVLTF.

The chain joins TRBV24-1 to TRBJ2-5; possibly TRBD2 for D (6 bases). The CDR3 is 13 amino acids. CDR1 is KGHDR, CDR2 SFDVKD, per germline. V shed 5 bases and J shed 4 bases, with 10 bases lying between them. CDR3 DNA: TGTGCCACCAGTGGAAAGGGACTAGAGACCCAGTACTTC. This gives the protein CATSGKGLETQYF.

The rearrangement joins TRBV18 to TRBJ2-1, with 13 bases fitting TRBD2. J was trimmed by 5 bases and V by 6 bases; bases with no gene match: 4. The germline gives CDR1 KGHSH, CDR2 LQKENI. The CDR3 sequence is 15 residues long. CDR3 region: CASSPGTSGNNEQFF. The CDR3 region has the DNA TGTGCCAGCTCGCCCGGGACTAGCGGGAACAATGAGCAGTTCTTC.

The chain employs TRBV6-4 and TRBJ2-7, with TRBD2 matching over 10 bases. The CDR3 consists of 15 residues. V dropped 5 bases and J dropped 6; count of bases not matched to a gene: 10. Germline loops: CDR1 MRHNA, CDR2 SNTAGT. The CDR3 nucleotides read TGTGCCAGCAGTCCTCTAGCGGGAGCAACGGGCGAGCAGTACTTC. Its protein product is CASSPLAGATGEQYF.

This chain uses TRBV2 with TRBJ2-2; 8 bases map to TRBD1. CDR3 length: 14 amino acids. Unmatched junction bases numbered 6, after V lost 8 bases and J lost 4 bases. Germline lookup yields CDR1 SNHLY and CDR2 FYNNEI. The CDR3 reads CASDPTGGTGELFF. The CDR3, as DNA: TGTGCCAGCGATCCTACAGGGGGCACCGGGGAGCTGTTTTTT.

This chain uses TRBV5-4 with TRBJ2-1; tentatively, D is TRBD1 (5 bases). V gave up 2 bases and J gave up 5 bases, with 17 bases separating them. The CDR3 sequence is 16 residues long. Germline V gene lookup returns CDR1 SGHNT and CDR2 YYREEE (reference sequence). This chain's CDR3 is CASSFRQTLTNNEQFF. In DNA form, the CDR3 reads TGTGCCAGCAGCTTCCGACAGACCCTGACGAACAATGAGCAGTTCTTC.

V gene TRBV11-2 combines with J gene TRBJ1-5; TRBD1 aligns across 7 bases. V shed 4 bases, J shed 3 bases, and the junction held 6 bases outside the gene matches. CDR3 size: 15 residues. Germline CDR1 SGHAT, CDR2 FQNNGV. The chain's CDR3 is CASSSGTANNQPQHF. The CDR3 region has the DNA TGTGCCAGCAGCTCCGGGACAGCTAACAATCAGCCCCAGCATTTT.

This chain uses TRBV18 with TRBJ1-5; D is unresolved. The germline gives CDR1 KGHSH, CDR2 LQKENI. Trimming stripped 3 bases from V and 4 bases from J, with 13 bases between. The CDR3 length is 15 residues. In DNA, the CDR3 is TGTGCCAGCTCACCTAACCAGGCGGGGAATCAGCCCCAGCATTTT. Its protein is CASSPNQAGNQPQHF.

V gene TRBV6-5 combines with J gene TRBJ1-2, with TRBD1 matching over 7 bases. The J segment lost 5 bases and the V segment lost 2 bases, leaving 5 bases of the junction unmatched. In germline, CDR1 is MNHEY, CDR2 SVGAGI. This CDR3 comprises 14 residues. The CDR3, as DNA: TGTGCCAGCAGTTACGACAGGGTGAGATATGGCTACACCTTC. Encoded protein: CASSYDRVRYGYTF.

The DNA of the CDR3 is TGTGCCAGCTCACCGGGACAGGGGGAAGGCTACACCTTC. Protein: CASSPGQGEGYTF. The rearrangement joins TRBV18 to TRBJ1-2; TRBD1 agrees at 11 bases. V shed 3 bases, J shed 8 bases, and the junction held 2 bases outside the gene matches. This CDR3 spans 13 amino acids. Per the germline V gene, CDR1 is KGHSH and CDR2 is LQKENI.

This chain joins TRBV6-5 and TRBJ1-2, with D perhaps matching TRBD1 (6 bases). Germline values: CDR1 MNHEY, CDR2 SVGAGI. CDR3 length equals 14 residues. V was clipped by 5 bases and J by 2 bases, with 12 bases between them. The CDR3 protein is CASSLDRYNYGYTF. The CDR3 DNA follows: TGTGCCAGCAGTCTGGACAGATACAACTATGGCTACACCTTC.

The chain carries TRBV4-1 and TRBJ1-5; D gene uncertain. This CDR3 region has 15 residues. Per germline, CDR1 MGHRA and CDR2 YSYEKL. V was clipped by 0 bases and J by 7 bases, with 13 bases between them. CDR3 sequence: CASSQDNQITQPQHF. CDR3 DNA sequence: TGCGCCAGCAGCCAAGATAACCAGATCACACAGCCCCAGCATTTT.

The genes are TRBV29-1 and TRBJ2-3; perhaps TRBD2 as D (6 bases). Germline V lookup: CDR1 SQVTM, CDR2 ANQGSEA. CDR3 length: 14 residues. Trimming pared 5 bases from V and 6 bases from J, leaving 18 bases between. The CDR3 DNA follows: TGCAGCGTTCCCGCGGCGGGGCAAAGGGATACGCAGTATTTT. Residues: CSVPAAGQRDTQYF.